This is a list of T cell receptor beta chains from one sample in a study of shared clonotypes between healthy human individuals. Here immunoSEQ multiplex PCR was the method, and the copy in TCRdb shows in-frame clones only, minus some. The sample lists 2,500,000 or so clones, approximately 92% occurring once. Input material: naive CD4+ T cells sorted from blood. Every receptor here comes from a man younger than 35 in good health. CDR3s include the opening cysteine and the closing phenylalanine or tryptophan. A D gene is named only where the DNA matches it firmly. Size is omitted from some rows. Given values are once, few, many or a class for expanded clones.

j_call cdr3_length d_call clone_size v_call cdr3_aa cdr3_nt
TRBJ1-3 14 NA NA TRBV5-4 CASSPRGPGNTIYF TGTGCCAGCAGCCCGCGGGGGCCTGGAAACACCATATATTTT
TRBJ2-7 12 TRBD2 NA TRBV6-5 CASGRAPYEQYF TGTGCCAGCGGGAGGGCCCCCTACGAGCAGTACTTC
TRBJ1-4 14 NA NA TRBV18 CASSPMSFKEKLFF TGTGCCAGCTCACCAATGTCGTTCAAAGAAAAACTGTTTTTT
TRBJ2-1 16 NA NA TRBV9 CASSSGQGEIYNEQFF TGTGCCAGCAGCTCGGGGCAGGGAGAGATATACAATGAGCAGTTCTTC
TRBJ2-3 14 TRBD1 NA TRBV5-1 CASGKDRGTDTQYF TGCGCCAGCGGCAAGGACAGGGGAACAGATACGCAGTATTTT
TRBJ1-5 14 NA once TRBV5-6 CASSLGGYNQPQHF TGTGCCAGCAGCCTTGGGGGATACAATCAGCCCCAGCATTTT
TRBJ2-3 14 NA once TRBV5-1 CASSPGHSTDTQYF TGCGCCAGCAGCCCGGGACACTCCACAGATACGCAGTATTTT
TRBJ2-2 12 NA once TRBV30 CAWSVYRGELFF TGTGCCTGGAGTGTATACAGGGGGGAGCTGTTTTTT
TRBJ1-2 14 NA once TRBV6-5 CASSLGRFNYGYTF TGTGCCAGCAGTTTGGGACGCTTTAACTATGGCTACACCTTC
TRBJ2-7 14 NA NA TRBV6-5 CASKGRAVSYEQYF TGTGCCAGCAAGGGTCGGGCGGTCTCCTACGAGCAGTACTTC
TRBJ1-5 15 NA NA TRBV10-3 CAISESETIGQPQHF TGTGCCATCAGTGAGTCGGAGACAATAGGTCAGCCCCAGCATTTT
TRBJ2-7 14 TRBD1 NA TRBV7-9 CASRPGDRAYEQYF TGTGCCAGCAGACCCGGGGACAGGGCCTACGAGCAGTACTTC
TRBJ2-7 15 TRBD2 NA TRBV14 CASSPLGLAPYEQYF TGTGCCAGCAGCCCTCTGGGACTAGCCCCCTACGAGCAGTACTTC
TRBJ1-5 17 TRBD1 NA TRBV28 CASSIYADRVIRQPQHF TGTGCCAGCAGCATATATGCCGACAGGGTAATCCGACAGCCCCAGCATTTT
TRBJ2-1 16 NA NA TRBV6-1 CASSEGGLLVFHEQFF TGTGCCAGCAGTGAAGGCGGTCTCCTAGTTTTCCATGAGCAGTTCTTC
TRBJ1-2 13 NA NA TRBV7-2 CASTPDGDYGYTF TGTGCCAGCACCCCAGACGGAGATTATGGCTACACCTTC
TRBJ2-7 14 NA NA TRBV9 CASSPAGHSYEQYF TGTGCCAGCAGCCCCGCCGGGCATTCCTACGAGCAGTACTTC
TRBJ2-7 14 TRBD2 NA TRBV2 CASTSGTSLGEQYF TGTGCCAGCACCTCCGGGACTAGCTTGGGGGAGCAGTACTTC
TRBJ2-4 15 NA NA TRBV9 CASSPSWGAKNIQYF TGTGCCAGCAGCCCCTCCTGGGGAGCCAAAAACATTCAGTACTTC
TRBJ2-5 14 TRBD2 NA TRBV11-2 CASSLGTSVETQYF TGTGCCAGCAGCTTAGGGACTAGCGTAGAGACCCAGTACTTC
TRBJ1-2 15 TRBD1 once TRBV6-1 CASSELGQGPLGYTF TGTGCCAGCAGTGAACTGGGACAGGGGCCGCTGGGCTACACCTTC
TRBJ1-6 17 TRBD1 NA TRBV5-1 CASSSPGTVPSDSPLHF TGCGCCAGCAGCTCACCAGGGACAGTCCCATCCGACTCACCCCTCCACTTT
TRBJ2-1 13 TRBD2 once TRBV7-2 CASTLSGRAEQFF TGTGCCAGCACCCTTAGCGGGAGGGCTGAGCAGTTCTTC
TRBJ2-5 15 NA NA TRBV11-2 CASSLYGRKEETQYF TGTGCCAGCAGCTTATACGGCCGGAAGGAAGAGACCCAGTACTTC
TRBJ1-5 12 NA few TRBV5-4 CASTQEDLPQHF TGTGCCAGCACGCAGGAAGACCTGCCCCAGCATTTT
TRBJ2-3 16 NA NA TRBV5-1 CASSLLTGLLTDTQYF TGCGCCAGCAGCTTGCTAACGGGACTTCTCACAGATACGCAGTATTTT
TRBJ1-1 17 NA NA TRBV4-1 CASSLNQGIKANTEAFF TGCGCCAGCAGCCTAAACCAGGGGATAAAGGCGAACACTGAAGCTTTCTTT
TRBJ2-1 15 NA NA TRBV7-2 CASSYGLASYNEQFF TGTGCCAGCAGCTACGGACTTGCCTCCTACAATGAGCAGTTCTTC
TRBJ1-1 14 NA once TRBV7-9 CASSFLREGSGAFF TGTGCCAGCAGCTTTTTAAGGGAAGGATCGGGAGCTTTCTTT
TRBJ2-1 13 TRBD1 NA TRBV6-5 CASKTGAHNEQFF TGTGCCAGCAAGACAGGGGCTCACAATGAGCAGTTCTTC
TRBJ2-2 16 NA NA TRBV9 CASSRKDSSNTGELFF TGTGCCAGCAGCCGTAAGGACAGCTCGAACACCGGGGAGCTGTTTTTT
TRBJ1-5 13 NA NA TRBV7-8 CASSLEVFQPQHF TGTGCCAGCAGCTTAGAGGTATTTCAGCCCCAGCATTTT
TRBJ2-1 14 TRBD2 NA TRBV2 CASSASGSFNEQFF TGTGCCAGCAGTGCTAGCGGGAGTTTCAATGAGCAGTTCTTC
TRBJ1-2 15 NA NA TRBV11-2 CASSLDRGLVWGYTF TGTGCCAGCAGCTTAGATCGGGGCCTCGTTTGGGGCTACACCTTC
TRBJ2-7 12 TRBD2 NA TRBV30 CAWTSGSYEQYF TGTGCCTGGACTAGCGGGAGCTACGAGCAGTACTTC
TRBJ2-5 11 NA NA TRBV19 CASSQTETQYF TGTGCCAGTAGTCAAACAGAGACCCAGTACTTC
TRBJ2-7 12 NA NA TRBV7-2 CASSLFSREQYF TGTGCCAGCAGCTTATTCAGTCGGGAGCAGTACTTC
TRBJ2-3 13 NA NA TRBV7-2 CASSLGTTDTQYF TGTGCCAGCAGCTTAGGGACCACAGATACGCAGTATTTT
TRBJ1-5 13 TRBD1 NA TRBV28 CAGRQGGNQPQHF TGTGCCGGGAGACAGGGAGGGAATCAGCCCCAGCATTTT
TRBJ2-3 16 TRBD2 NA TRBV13 CASSLAVGTSGDTQYF TGTGCCAGCAGCTTAGCTGTCGGGACTAGTGGGGATACGCAGTATTTT
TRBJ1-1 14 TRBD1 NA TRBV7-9 CASSPSDRETEAFF TGTGCCAGCAGCCCGTCGGACAGGGAGACTGAAGCTTTCTTT
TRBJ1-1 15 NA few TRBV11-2 CASSYKGWINTEAFF TGTGCCAGCAGTTATAAGGGGTGGATAAACACTGAAGCTTTCTTT
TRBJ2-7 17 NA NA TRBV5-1 CASNPRVAEGSVHEQYF TGCGCCAGCAATCCCAGGGTTGCTGAGGGGTCGGTCCACGAGCAGTACTTC
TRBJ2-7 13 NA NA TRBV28 CASRRTAPSEQYF TGTGCCAGCAGACGGACGGCCCCTAGCGAGCAGTACTTC
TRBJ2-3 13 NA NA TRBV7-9 CASSFGGADTQYF TGTGCCAGCAGCTTCGGGGGCGCAGATACGCAGTATTTT